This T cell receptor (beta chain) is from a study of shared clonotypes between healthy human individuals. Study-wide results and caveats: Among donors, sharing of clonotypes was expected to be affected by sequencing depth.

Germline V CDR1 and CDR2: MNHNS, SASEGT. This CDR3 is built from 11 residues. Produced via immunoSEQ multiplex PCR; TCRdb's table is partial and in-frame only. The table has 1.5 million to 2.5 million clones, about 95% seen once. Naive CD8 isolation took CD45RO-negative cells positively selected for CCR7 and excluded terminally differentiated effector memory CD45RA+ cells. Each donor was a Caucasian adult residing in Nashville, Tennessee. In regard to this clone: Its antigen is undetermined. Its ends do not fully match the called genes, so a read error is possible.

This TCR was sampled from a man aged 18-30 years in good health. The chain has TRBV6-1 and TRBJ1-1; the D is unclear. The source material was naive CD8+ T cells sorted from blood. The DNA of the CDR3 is TGTGCCACCATATCCTCCGGGTTATCGCTCTTT. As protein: CATISSGLSLF.